This T cell receptor (beta chain) was captured by sequencing in a study of post-analysis software for immune sequencing data. Overall study: Secondary progressive, relapsing-remitting and progressive-relapsing multiple sclerosis were among the included disease courses.

Germline V gene data show CDR1 as DFQATT and CDR2 as SNEGSKA (reference sequence). This CDR3 comprises 16 residues. V dropped 3 bases and J dropped 1 base, with 17 bases sitting between them. Unique molecular identifiers were carried by the TCR beta cDNA libraries. Approximately 500,000 cDNA molecules were obtained from around 1 to 9.1 million T cells. MiXCR, run by TCRdb on the PCR reads, gives a single entry per CDR3 protein. The data hold around 500,000 distinct CDR3 sequences, with around a third observed a single time. Broader study findings: Comparison with controls showed significantly lower normalized Chao1 diversity in multiple sclerosis patients. TRBV5-6, TRBV5-1 and TRBV20-1 belonged to a set of about five TRBV segments that were more frequent in patients than controls. F measure grouped same-batch samples tightly together.

Concerning this clonotype: What it recognizes is unknown.

The receptor comes from a girl aged 2 to 17 with multiple sclerosis. Sequencing was carried out using blood. V gene TRBV20-1 combines with J gene TRBJ2-3; possibly TRBD1 or TRBD2 for D (5 bases each). Here the CDR3 DNA reads TGCAGTGCTAGCCGGGTAGCGAGGGGCCGCACAGATACGCAGTATTTT. It translates to CSASRVARGRTDTQYF.